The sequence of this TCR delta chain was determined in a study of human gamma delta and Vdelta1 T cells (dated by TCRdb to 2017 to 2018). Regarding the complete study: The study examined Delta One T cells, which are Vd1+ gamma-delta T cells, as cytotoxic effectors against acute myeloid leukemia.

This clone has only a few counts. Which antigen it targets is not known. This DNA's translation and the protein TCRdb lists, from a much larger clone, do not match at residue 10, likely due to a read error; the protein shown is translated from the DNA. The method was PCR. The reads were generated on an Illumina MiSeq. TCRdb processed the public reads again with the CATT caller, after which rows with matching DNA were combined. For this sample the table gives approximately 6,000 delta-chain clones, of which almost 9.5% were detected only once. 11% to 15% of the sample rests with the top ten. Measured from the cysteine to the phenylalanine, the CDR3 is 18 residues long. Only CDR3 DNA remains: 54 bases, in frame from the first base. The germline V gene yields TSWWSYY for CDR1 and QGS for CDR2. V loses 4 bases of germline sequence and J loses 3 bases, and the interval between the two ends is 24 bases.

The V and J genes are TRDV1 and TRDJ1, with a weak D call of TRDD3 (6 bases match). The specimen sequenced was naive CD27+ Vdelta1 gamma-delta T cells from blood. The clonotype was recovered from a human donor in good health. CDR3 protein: CALGAHRRLRGGPDKLIF. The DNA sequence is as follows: TGTGCTCTTGGGGCCCACCGTCGACTGAGGGGGGGACCCGATAAACTCATCTTT.